This T cell receptor (beta chain) was captured in a study of blood T cell repertoires in COVID-19. TCRdb's copy holds only in-frame clones and misses some; the assay was immunoSEQ multiplex PCR. Seen here are under 85,000 clones, over 70% observed once, and the top ten hold over 35%. The CDR3 loop spans 15 amino acids. Per the germline V gene, CDR1 is LGHDT and CDR2 is YNNKEL (reference sequence). V lost 7 bases and J 1 base, leaving 14 bases between the germline ends. Material: peripheral blood. The TCR originated in a man older than 75 with active or convalescent COVID-19. The rearrangement uses TRBV3-1 (or the pseudogene TRBV3-2) and TRBJ2-4, with a possible D match to TRBD2 (6 bases). CDR3 sequence: CASIESGEAKNIQYF. CDR3 in DNA: TGTGCCAGCATAGAGTCGGGAGAGGCCAAAAACATTCAGTACTTC.